This TCR beta chain appears in the sequencing data of a study of cytomegalovirus exposure and HLA in healthy donors. Study-level background: HLA-typed donors were the source of tens of millions of unique TCRs held in an early data release. Findings of the study overall: After further analysis at a later stage, 16,951 TCR beta sequences were associated with HLA alleles at 0.05 false discovery rate. Fewer N-insertions than the 666-donor mean were reportedly shown by an Asian-associated ancestry cluster in a later analysis. In a later analysis, TCR beta V- and J-gene trimming was associated with a missense DCLRE1C variant.

This clone appeared a few times. Its matching antigen is unknown. This CDR3 contains 15 residues. Germline V CDR1 and CDR2: MNHNS, SASEGT. V was clipped by 2 bases and J by 5 bases, with 10 bases between them. The PCR contained 60 Vbeta and 13 Jbeta primers. Profiling relied on immunoSEQ multiplex PCR, and the TCRdb table lists in-frame clones only, not all of them. This sample has about 140,000 clones, with roughly 8.8% found just once. Sequencing was done on a sample of PBMCs. The chain recombines TRBV6-1 with TRBJ2-6, with D unresolved. The sequence was collected from a woman in her thirties or forties in good health and CMV-seropositive. The CDR3 bases are TGTGCCAGCAGTGAAACAGCCACATGGGCCAACGTCCTGACTTTC. Translating it yields CASSETATWANVLTF.